The clone carrying this T cell receptor (beta chain) was counted between two and nine times. The target antigen is unknown. The source of the sample is a study of radiation and T cells in renal cell carcinoma. Treatment in this sample: 15 Gy SBRT to primary tumor, nephrectomy 4 weeks later. Clear cell pathology was present in this patient's renal cell carcinoma. V lost 0 bases and J 2 bases, leaving 11 bases between the germline ends. The CDR3 runs 15 residues. The germline CDR1 and CDR2 sequences are LNHDA and SQIVND (reference sequence). Study results and caveats: Dominant CDR3 motifs occupied more repertoire in irradiated than control tumors.

Libraries were prepared by immunoSEQ multiplex PCR; TCRdb keeps only in-frame clonotypes and omits some of them. Of nearly 20,000 clones listed, 55% to 80% are singletons. The specimen comprised tumor tissue, sampled from a patient whose treatment included radiotherapy and nephrectomy. This TCR derives from a woman between 70 and 85 years old with renal cell carcinoma. This rearrangement joins TRBV19 to TRBJ2-7, with D perhaps TRBD1 (6 bases). CDR3 in DNA: TGTGCCAGTAGTATAGACCCCGGGACAACCTACGAGCAGTACTTC. Its protein product is CASSIDPGTTYEQYF.